This T cell receptor beta chain is from a study of post-analysis software for immune sequencing data. The authors incorporated unique molecular identifiers into the TCR beta cDNA libraries. TCRdb re-called the PCR reads through MiXCR, storing one row per CDR3 protein. The profile shows about 400,000 distinct CDR3 sequences, approximately 33% of them singletons. This clonotype is a singleton in its sample. Its specificity is unknown. One end of the junction does not line up with germline, which may come from a read error. Germline CDR1 reads LGHDT; CDR2 reads YNNKEL (reference sequence). The CDR3 has 16 residues. Findings and caveats of the study: A few TRBV segments (TRBV5-6, TRBV5-1 and TRBV20-1 among them) occurred more frequently in patients than in controls. In multiple sclerosis, normalized Chao1 diversity was significantly below that of controls.

The sequenced material came from blood. The chain uses TRBV3-1 and TRBJ2-7, with a tentative D call TRBD1 (6 bases). The TCR comes from a girl aged 10-17 years with multiple sclerosis. The CDR3: CASSSTGRRSSCEQYF. The CDR3 region has the DNA TGTGCCAGCAGTTCTACAGGGCGCCGAAGCTCCTGCGAGCAGTACTTC.